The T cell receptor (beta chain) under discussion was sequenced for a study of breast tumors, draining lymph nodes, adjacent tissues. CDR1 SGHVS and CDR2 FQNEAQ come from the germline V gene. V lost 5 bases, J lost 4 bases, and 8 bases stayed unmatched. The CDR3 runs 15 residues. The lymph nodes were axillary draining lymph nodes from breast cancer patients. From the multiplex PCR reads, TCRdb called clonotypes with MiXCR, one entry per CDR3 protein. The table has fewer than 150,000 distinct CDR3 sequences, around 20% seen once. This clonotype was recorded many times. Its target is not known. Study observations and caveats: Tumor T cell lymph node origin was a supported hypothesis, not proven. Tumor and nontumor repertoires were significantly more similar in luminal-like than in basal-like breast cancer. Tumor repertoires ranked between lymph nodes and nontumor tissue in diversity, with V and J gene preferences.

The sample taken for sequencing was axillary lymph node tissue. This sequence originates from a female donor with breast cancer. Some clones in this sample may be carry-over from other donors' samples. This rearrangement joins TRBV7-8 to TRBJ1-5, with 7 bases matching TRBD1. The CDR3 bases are TGTGCCAGCAGCGCCACAGGGGCCCTTAATCAGCCCCAGCATTTT. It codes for CASSATGALNQPQHF. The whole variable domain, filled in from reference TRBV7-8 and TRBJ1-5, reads GAGVSQSPRYKVAKRGQDVALRCDPISGHVSLFWYQQALGQGPEFLTYFQNEAQLDKSGLPSDRFFAERPEGSVSTLKIQRTQQEDSAVYLCASSATGALNQPQHFGDGTRLSIL.